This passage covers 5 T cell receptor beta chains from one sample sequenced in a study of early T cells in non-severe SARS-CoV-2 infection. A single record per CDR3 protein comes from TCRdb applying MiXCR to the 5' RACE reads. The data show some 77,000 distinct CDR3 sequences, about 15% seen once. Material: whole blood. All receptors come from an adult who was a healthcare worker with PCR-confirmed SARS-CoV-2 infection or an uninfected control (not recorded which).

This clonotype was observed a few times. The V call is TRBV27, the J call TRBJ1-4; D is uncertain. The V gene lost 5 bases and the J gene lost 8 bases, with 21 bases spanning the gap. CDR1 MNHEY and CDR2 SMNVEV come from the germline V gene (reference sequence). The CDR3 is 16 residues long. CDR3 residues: CASSDVARSGNEKLFF. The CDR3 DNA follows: TGTGCCAGCAGTGATGTGGCACGGAGTGGTAACGAAAAACTGTTTTTT.

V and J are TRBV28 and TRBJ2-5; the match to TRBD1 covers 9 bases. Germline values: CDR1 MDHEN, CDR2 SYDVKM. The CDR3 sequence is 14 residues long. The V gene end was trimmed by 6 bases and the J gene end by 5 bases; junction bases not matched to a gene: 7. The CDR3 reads CASSSRDRVETQYF. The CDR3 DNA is TGTGCCAGCAGCTCCAGGGACAGGGTTGAGACCCAGTACTTC. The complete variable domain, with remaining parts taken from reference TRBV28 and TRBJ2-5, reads DVKVTQSSRYLVKRTGEKVFLECVQDMDHENMFWYRQDPGLGLRLIYFSYDVKMKEKGDIPEGYSVSREKKERFSLILESASTNQTSMYLCASSSRDRVETQYFGPGTRLLVL.

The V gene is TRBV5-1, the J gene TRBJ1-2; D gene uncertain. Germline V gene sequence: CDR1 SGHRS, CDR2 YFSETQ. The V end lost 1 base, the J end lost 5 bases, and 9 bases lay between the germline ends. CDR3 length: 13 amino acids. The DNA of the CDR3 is TGCGCCAGCAGCTTGACAAAAGGGTATGGCTACACCTTC. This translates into CASSLTKGYGYTF.

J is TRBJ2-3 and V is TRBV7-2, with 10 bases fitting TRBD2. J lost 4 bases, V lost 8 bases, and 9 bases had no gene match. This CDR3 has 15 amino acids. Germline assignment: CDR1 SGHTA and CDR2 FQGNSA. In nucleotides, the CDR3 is TGTGCCAGCCCAGGGCTAGCGGGAGCGGCAGATACGCAGTATTTT. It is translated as CASPGLAGAADTQYF.

The CDR3: CATSDVLTQYF. The CDR3 bases are TGTGCCACCAGTGACGTTCTTACGCAGTATTTT. The J gene is TRBJ2-3, the V gene TRBV24-1; the D is unclear. The CDR3 totals 11 residues. Trimming removed 4 bases from V and 8 bases from J, with 6 bases in between. Per germline, CDR1 KGHDR and CDR2 SFDVKD.